This passage covers 17 T cell receptor beta chains from one sample sequenced in a study of shared clonotypes between healthy human individuals (TCRdb year 2020). CD8 naive samples were obtained by positive selection for CCR7 among CD45RO-negative cells, yielding a CD45RA+CCR7+ population from which TemRA cells were excluded. Receptor amplification or capture employed the immunoSEQ multiplex PCR assay. The table was pulled from immuneACCESS by TCRdb, which kept in-frame rearrangements only. Such tables lose some clones; where checked, under half of the loss comes from unresolved V genes, and the rest has no known cause. This sample comprises 2 million or so clones, about 94% of them detected only once. Jointly, the top ten make up about 1.1% of the sample. Sequences were obtained from naive CD8+ T cells sorted from blood. The cell subset or site label here, explained by the study, means: CD45RA+CCR7+. All receptors come from a man aged 18-30 years in good health.

The gene calls are TRBV7-9 and TRBJ2-3, with D possibly TRBD1 on 6 matching bases. CDR3 length equals 13 residues. Per germline, CDR1 SEHNR and CDR2 FQNEAQ (reference sequence). The V gene lost 7 bases and the J gene lost 6 bases, with 14 bases spanning the gap. Here the CDR3 reads CASTENRVDTQYF. The CDR3 coding sequence is TGTGCCAGCACCGAAAACAGGGTTGATACGCAGTATTTT.

The V and J genes are TRBV19 and TRBJ2-7, with D perhaps TRBD2 (6 bases). Trimming removed 10 bases from V and 0 bases from J, with 13 bases in between. Germline CDR1 LNHDA, CDR2 SQIVND (reference sequence). This CDR3 is 13 amino acids long. The CDR3 region is CATRRESSYEQYF. CDR3 DNA sequence: TGTGCCACGCGACGGGAGAGCTCCTACGAGCAGTACTTC.

The chain carries TRBV4-1 and TRBJ2-5; D assignment may be TRBD1 or TRBD2 (5 bases each). The CDR3 length is 14 residues. Germline V lookup: CDR1 MGHRA, CDR2 YSYEKL. The V end was cut by 5 bases, the J end by 1 base, with 11 bases between. The CDR3 DNA is TGCGCCAGCAGCTCCGGGACCTCCCAAGAGACCCAGTACTTC. Translation: CASSSGTSQETQYF.

V usage is TRBV7-6 and J usage is TRBJ2-7, with 9 bases lining up with TRBD1. Trimming removed 5 bases from V and 2 bases from J; junction bases left unmatched: 7. Germline V gene data show CDR1 as SGHVS and CDR2 as FNYEAQ. This CDR3 contains 15 residues. The CDR3 region has the DNA TGTGCCAGCAGCCCGGGACAGGGCTTAACCTACGAGCAGTACTTC. Amino acid sequence: CASSPGQGLTYEQYF.

The V call is TRBV14, the J call TRBJ1-2; D uncertain. CDR1 is SGHDN, CDR2 FVKESK, per germline. The V and J ends lost 4 bases and 7 bases respectively, with 13 bases between them. The CDR3 spans 13 residues. CDR3 in amino acids: CASSPTPRTGYTF. DNA for the CDR3: TGTGCCAGCAGCCCGACTCCTAGGACTGGCTACACCTTC.

This chain links TRBV14 with TRBJ2-3, with 11 bases aligning to TRBD2. This CDR3 region has 16 residues. Unmatched junction bases numbered 6, after V lost 5 bases and J lost 2 bases. The germline V gene has CDR1 SGHDN and CDR2 FVKESK. CDR3 coding DNA: TGTGCCAGCAGCTCCACTAGCGGGGGAATCACAGATACGCAGTATTTT. Amino acid sequence: CASSSTSGGITDTQYF.

The V call is TRBV10-3, the J call TRBJ1-2; D is perhaps TRBD1 (6 bases). The V gene's germline CDR1 is ENHRY and CDR2 SYGVKD. The CDR3 contains 15 residues. Trimming left V 4 bases short and J 4 bases short, with 16 bases between. CDR3 amino acids: CAISVGQGFSYGYTF. The CDR3 DNA is TGTGCCATCAGTGTAGGGCAGGGGTTTTCCTATGGCTACACCTTC.

The chain joins TRBV9 to TRBJ1-2; D might be TRBD1 (5 bases). Germline V gene lookup returns CDR1 SGDLS and CDR2 YYNGEE. Trimming took off 5 bases at V and 0 bases at J, with 11 bases between the two ends. The CDR3 length is 14 residues. The CDR3 DNA follows: TGTGCCAGCAGTGGGACGGGATCTAACTATGGCTACACCTTC. As protein: CASSGTGSNYGYTF.

The rearrangement joins TRBV14 to TRBJ2-3; no clear D gene. This CDR3 has 16 residues. CDR1 is SGHDN, CDR2 FVKESK, per germline. Trimming removed 1 base at V and 5 bases at J, with 16 bases between. The CDR3 bases are TGTGCCAGCAGCCAAGGAGTCTCGCCGAGCCTAGATACGCAGTATTTT. This sequence encodes CASSQGVSPSLDTQYF. The full variable domain, with the rest looked up from reference TRBV14 and TRBJ2-3, is EAGVTQFPSHSVIEKGQTVTLRCDPISGHDNLYWYRRVMGKEIKFLLHFVKESKQDESGMPNNRFLAERTGGTYSTLKVQPAELEDSGVYFCASSQGVSPSLDTQYFGPGTRLTVL.

The chain recombines TRBV19 with TRBJ1-2; D possibly corresponds to TRBD1 (5 bases). Trimming removed 9 bases from V and 5 bases from J, with 19 bases in between. Germline V CDR1 and CDR2: LNHDA, SQIVND (reference sequence). The CDR3 has 14 residues. In nucleotides, the CDR3 is TGTGCCAGCACCCATGGTGGGGACGGTTATGGCTACACCTTC. Protein product: CASTHGGDGYGYTF.

The V and J genes are TRBV11-2 and TRBJ2-7; D is ambiguous. In germline, CDR1 is SGHAT, CDR2 FQNNGV. Trimming pared 4 bases from V and 2 bases from J, leaving 12 bases between. There are 14 residues in the CDR3. The CDR3 loop reads CASSYSVAPYEQYF. Here the CDR3 DNA reads TGTGCCAGCAGCTATTCGGTGGCGCCCTACGAGCAGTACTTC. The variable domain in full, with the rest retrieved from reference TRBV11-2 and TRBJ2-7, is EAGVAQSPRYKIIEKRQSVAFWCNPISGHATLYWYQQILGQGPKLLIQFQNNGVVDDSQLPKDRFSAERLKGVDSTLKIQPAKLEDSAVYLCASSYSVAPYEQYFGPGTRLTVT.

As to this clone: Relative to the germline gene, one junction end is altered; a read error may explain this. DNA for the CDR3: TGTGCCAGCATGTGGGGCTCTGGTGCCAACGTCCTGACTTTC. Protein product: CASMWGSGANVLTF. V is TRBV27 and J is TRBJ2-6; D may be TRBD1 (5 bases). Germline values: CDR1 MNHEY, CDR2 SMNVEV (reference sequence). This CDR3 is 14 amino acids long.

This chain joins TRBV7-9 and TRBJ2-2; weak D call: TRBD2 (9 bases). Germline V gene sequence: CDR1 SEHNR, CDR2 FQNEAQ (reference sequence). The ends were cut back, 7 bases at V and 8 bases at J, with 26 bases in the middle. This CDR3 is 17 amino acids long. In DNA form, the CDR3 reads TGTGCCAGCACCCAGGGGGCTAGCGGGACTCTCCGGGGGGAGCTGTTTTTT. Its translation: CASTQGASGTLRGELFF.

The chain couples TRBV7-9 to TRBJ2-7; no reliable D call. The CDR3 has 14 residues. Germline-derived CDR1 and CDR2 are SEHNR and FQNEAQ (reference sequence). Trimming left V 5 bases short and J 6 bases short, with 17 bases between. CDR3 sequence: CASSLPLSGGEQYF. The DNA of the CDR3 is TGTGCCAGCAGCCTCCCTTTGTCGGGCGGCGAGCAGTACTTC.

Note on this clone: Other DNA sequences in the same sample also yield this CDR3. V gene TRBV29-1 combines with J gene TRBJ2-5, with D tentatively TRBD2 (5 bases). The CDR3 totals 12 residues. V was shortened by 1 base and J by 4 bases, with 7 bases between the two germline ends. CDR1 and CDR2 from the germline V gene are SQVTM and ANQGSEA. CDR3 coding DNA: TGCAGCGTTGAAGGTGGAGGAGAGACCCAGTACTTC. This sequence encodes CSVEGGGETQYF.

J is TRBJ2-1 and V is TRBV5-1; D is possibly TRBD1 (6 bases). Germline V gene sequence: CDR1 SGHRS, CDR2 YFSETQ. The CDR3 runs to 15 residues. Deletions cut 3 bases from V and 4 bases from J, with 14 bases between. The CDR3 reads CASSSSLDSYNEQFF. CDR3 coding DNA: TGCGCCAGCAGCTCCTCCTTGGACAGTTACAATGAGCAGTTCTTC. Together with reference TRBV5-1 and TRBJ2-1, the CDR3 gives the full variable domain: KAGVTQTPRYLIKTRGQQVTLSCSPISGHRSVSWYQQTPGQGLQFLFEYFSETQRNKGNFPGRFSGRQFSNSRSEMNVSTLELGDSALYLCASSSSLDSYNEQFFGPGTRLTVL.

The chain is built from TRBV5-6 and TRBJ1-4, with TRBD1 matching over 10 bases. This CDR3 has 15 amino acids. V shed 4 bases, J shed 3 bases, and the junction held 3 bases outside the gene matches. Germline V gives CDR1 SGHDT, CDR2 YYEEEE. CDR3 DNA: TGTGCCAGCAGCGGTGGGACAGGGGCTAATGAAAAACTGTTTTTT. Its protein product is CASSGGTGANEKLFF.